This TCR beta chain came from a study of OX40 agonist ivuxolimab in advanced cancers. Looking at the study overall: Three patients responded partially, comprising one with hepatocellular carcinoma and two with cutaneous melanoma. Study outcomes and limitations: The CD4+ and CD8+ T cells in the blood had expanded clonally by week 6 at 0.1 to 3.0 mg/kg.

Here immunoSEQ multiplex PCR was the method, and the copy in TCRdb shows in-frame clones only, minus some. The sample records 80,000 or so clones, about 85% being singletons. Notes on this clone: What it recognizes is unknown.

J was trimmed by 3 bases and V by 3 bases; bases with no gene match: 11. This CDR3 region has 16 residues. Germline-derived CDR1 and CDR2 are SGDLS and YYNGEE. The origin of this receptor is an adult with an advanced solid tumor such as melanoma, head and neck, liver or kidney cancer. The V and J genes are TRBV9 and TRBJ1-2, with TRBD1 identical over 7 bases. This material consisted of CD4+ or CD8+ T cells sorted from blood, taken in a trial of the OX40 agonist ivuxolimab. CDR3 sequence reads: CASSGHGTANHYGYTF. CDR3 in DNA: TGTGCCAGCAGCGGCCACGGGACAGCTAATCACTATGGCTACACCTTC.